The subject of this entry is one T cell receptor beta chain. This specimen comes from a study of PD-1 blockade in mismatch repair-deficient tumors. The repertoire was sequenced with immunoSEQ multiplex PCR; TCRdb's copy has only in-frame clones and lacks some. The sample has roughly 70,000 clones; 78% are singletons. All patients were mismatch repair deficient, assessed by either PCR or immunohistochemistry. The CDR3 is 15 residues long. Germline CDR1 and CDR2: SGHDT and YYEEEE. The trim removed 4 bases at V and 4 bases at J, leaving 7 bases unmatched. The chain combines TRBV5-6 with TRBJ2-3, with TRBD1 identical over 9 bases. This specimen consisted of peripheral blood, obtained 2 weeks after starting pembrolizumab. This TCR was recovered from an adult with mismatch repair-deficient cancer. CDR3 protein: CASSPDRGFSDTQYF. DNA of the CDR3: TGTGCCAGCAGCCCGGACAGGGGATTTTCAGATACGCAGTATTTT. Together with reference TRBV5-6 and TRBJ2-3, the CDR3 gives the full variable domain: DAGVTQSPTHLIKTRGQQVTLRCSPKSGHDTVSWYQQALGQGPQFIFQYYEEEERQRGNFPDRFSGHQFPNYSSELNVNALLLGDSALYLCASSPDRGFSDTQYFGPGTRLTVL.